These T cell receptor beta chains were read from a single sample in a study of cytomegalovirus exposure and HLA in healthy donors. Sequencing was performed with immunoSEQ multiplex PCR; in TCRdb, only in-frame clones are kept and a portion is missing. The repertoire holds under 200,000 clones, with roughly 70% as singletons. Input material: PBMCs. These receptors all come from a girl aged 10 to 17 in good health and CMV-seronegative. Each CDR3 is given with its conserved first and last residue. The order of the fields is J gene, V gene, D gene, clone size, CDR3 DNA, CDR3 protein. The D gene is left open where the match is weak. Size is stated for part of the rows, as once, few or many counts, or as a class when the clone is expanded.

TRBJ1-4 TRBV9 TRBD1 few TGTGCCAGCAACAAGGGGGCGACTAATGAAAAACTGTTTTTT CASNKGATNEKLFF
TRBJ1-2 TRBV27 TRBD1 - TGTGCCAGCGGGACAGACTCCCTTGGCTACACCTTC CASGTDSLGYTF
TRBJ2-5 TRBV5-1 TRBD1 few TGCGCCAGCAGCTTGGGGGACAGCGGAGAGACCCAGTACTTC CASSLGDSGETQYF
TRBJ2-7 TRBV7-6 TRBD2 - TGTGCCAGCAGCTTAGGGGCGGGACTAGCCTACGAGCAGTACTTC CASSLGAGLAYEQYF
TRBJ1-2 TRBV12-5 TRBD1 - TGTGCTAGTGGTTCTGACAGGGTCTATGGCTACACCTTC CASGSDRVYGYTF
TRBJ1-6 TRBV5-6 - - TGTGCCAGTCAGGGTAATTCACCCCTCCACTTT CASQGNSPLHF
TRBJ1-5 TRBV19 TRBD1 - TGTGCCAGTAGCTACGACAGGGATCCCAATCAGCCCCAGCATTTT CASSYDRDPNQPQHF
TRBJ1-2 TRBV9 TRBD1 - TGTGCCAGCAGCCCAGGACAGGGAGACTATGGCTACACCTTC CASSPGQGDYGYTF
TRBJ2-7 TRBV14 - - TGTGCCAGCAGCGGTTCCGGGACATATATCTCCTACGAGCAGTACTTC CASSGSGTYISYEQYF
TRBJ1-1 TRBV9 TRBD1 few TGTGCCAGCAGCGACCGACAGGGGAACACTGAAGCTTTCTTT CASSDRQGNTEAFF
TRBJ1-6 TRBV5-6 - few TGTGCCAGCAGCCCGAGCCTACAGGGCTGGGTCGCCTATAATTCACCCCTCCACTTT CASSPSLQGWVAYNSPLHF
TRBJ2-5 TRBV11-2 TRBD2 - TGTGCCAGCAGCTTAGACCCCGGGACTAAAGAGACCCAGTACTTC CASSLDPGTKETQYF
TRBJ1-1 TRBV28 - - TGTGCCAGCAGTTTGCCCGGGTTAGCCGGCACTGAAGCTTTCTTT CASSLPGLAGTEAFF
TRBJ2-2 TRBV6-4 - - TGTGCCAGCCGGGTGCGCGCGAACACCGGGGAGCTGTTTTTT CASRVRANTGELFF
TRBJ2-7 TRBV5-1 - - TGCGCCAGCAGCTTGGTAGCAGGGTCGTCCTACGAGCAGTACTTC CASSLVAGSSYEQYF
TRBJ2-7 TRBV5-5 TRBD1 - TGTGCCAGCAGCTGGAGGACAGGGGGCGGCGAGCAGTACTTC CASSWRTGGGEQYF
TRBJ2-7 TRBV11-3 - - TGTGCCAGCAGCGCCCGGGACAACTCCTACGAGCAGTACTTC CASSARDNSYEQYF
TRBJ2-3 TRBV6-4 - - TGTGCCAGCAGTGACCTAGGCGATACGCAGTATTTT CASSDLGDTQYF
TRBJ2-1 TRBV6-1 TRBD2 - TGTGCCAGCAGTGGAGCTAGCGGGGGAGTGTACAATGAGCAGTTCTTC CASSGASGGVYNEQFF
TRBJ1-6 TRBV2 - once TGTGCCAGCAGTGGTCAGGGGTGGGATAATGCTTCACCCCTCCACTTT CASSGQGWDNASPLHF
TRBJ2-7 TRBV7-9 TRBD2 - TGTGCCAGCAGCCCCCCCACTAGCGGGGGTTACGAGCAGTACTTC CASSPPTSGGYEQYF
TRBJ2-3 TRBV30 TRBD1 - TGTGCCGCCACAGGGGCAGATACGCAGTATTTT CAATGADTQYF
TRBJ2-5 TRBV7-7 TRBD2 - TGTGCTAGCAGCTCCGTAAGCGGGGAGCAAGAGACCCAGTACTTC CASSSVSGEQETQYF
TRBJ2-7 TRBV30 TRBD1 - TGTGCCTGGAGCGGACAGGGCCGCTCCTACGAGCAGTACTTC CAWSGQGRSYEQYF
TRBJ2-1 TRBV2 TRBD1 - TGTGCCAGCGGGGGACAGGGGACCTACAATGAGCAGTTCTTC CASGGQGTYNEQFF
TRBJ2-1 TRBV7-2 TRBD2 - TGTGCCAGCAGGCAGCTACTAGCGGGGGGCGGGAATGAGCAGTTCTTC CASRQLLAGGGNEQFF
TRBJ2-3 TRBV15 - - TGTGCCACCAGCTCAGGGGTCGGGGGGCACGATACGCAGTATTTT CATSSGVGGHDTQYF
TRBJ2-1 TRBV6-5 TRBD2 - TGTGCCAGCAGCGTCCTAGCGGGGAATTACAATGAGCAGTTCTTC CASSVLAGNYNEQFF
TRBJ2-7 TRBV2 TRBD2 - TGTGCCAGCAGGGGGACTAGCGGGACCTACGAGCAGTACTTC CASRGTSGTYEQYF
TRBJ2-3 TRBV10-3 - - TGTGCCATCAGCAAAAAAGGCGGTTACACAGATACGCAGTATTTT CAISKKGGYTDTQYF
TRBJ2-7 TRBV5-1 - - TGCGCCAGCAGCTCGGTGACAGGCTTCGATTCCTACGAGCAGTACTTC CASSSVTGFDSYEQYF
TRBJ1-2 TRBV5-4 TRBD1 - TGTGCCAGCAGCCCGGGGACAGATGTGTTGAGAGGCTACACCTTC CASSPGTDVLRGYTF
TRBJ2-7 TRBV4-1 - - TGCGCCAGCAGCCAAGTGCGGGGTACCTCCTACGAGCAGTACTTC CASSQVRGTSYEQYF
TRBJ2-1 TRBV9 TRBD1 - TGTGCCAGCAGCGTAGGGACAGGGGTTTTCTCCGATGAGCAGTTCTTC CASSVGTGVFSDEQFF
TRBJ2-1 TRBV7-9 - few TGTGCCAGCAGCTTATTAGGGCAGGGCTTCTCCTACAATGAGCAGTTCTTC CASSLLGQGFSYNEQFF
TRBJ1-2 TRBV4-1 - few TGCGCCAGCAGCCAAGTGGGGACTGATGAGGGCTACACCTTC CASSQVGTDEGYTF
TRBJ2-3 TRBV6-1 - - TGTGCCAGCAGTGAATCGTGGGGCTTCACAGATACGCAGTATTTT CASSESWGFTDTQYF
TRBJ1-2 TRBV19 - few TGTGCCAGTAGTATTCCCCGCAGGGGAGATGGCTACACCTTC CASSIPRRGDGYTF
TRBJ2-4 TRBV7-2 TRBD2 - TGTGCCAGCAGACCAGGACTAGTGGATAACATTCAGTACTTC CASRPGLVDNIQYF
TRBJ1-4 TRBV4-1 TRBD1 - TGCGCCAGCAGCCAACTGACAGGGGCTAATGAAAAACTGTTTTTT CASSQLTGANEKLFF
TRBJ2-1 TRBV5-1 - once TGCGCCAGCAGCTTGGAGGCAGGGGTCGTCAATGAGCAGTTCTTC CASSLEAGVVNEQFF
TRBJ1-2 TRBV30 TRBD1 few TGTGCCTGGAAGGCGGGACAGCGCTACTATGGCTACACCTTC CAWKAGQRYYGYTF
TRBJ1-1 TRBV7-9 - - TGTGCCAGCAGCTCGTCATTGGGGAGGGACACTGAAGCTTTCTTT CASSSSLGRDTEAFF
TRBJ1-5 TRBV5-1 - - TGCGCCAGCAGCTCCGGTTCGGGAGATCAGCCCCAGCATTTT CASSSGSGDQPQHF
TRBJ2-1 TRBV5-1 TRBD2 - TGCGCCACCCGCGCGTCGGGGGGGCCGAATGAGCAGTTCTTC CATRASGGPNEQFF
TRBJ1-1 TRBV9 - - TGTGCCAGCAGCATCGGGGGGCGAACCACTGAAGCTTTCTTT CASSIGGRTTEAFF
TRBJ1-2 TRBV5-1 TRBD1 once TGCGCCAGCAGCCGTGGGACAGAGATACTCAATGGCTACACCTTC CASSRGTEILNGYTF
TRBJ1-5 TRBV5-8 TRBD1 - TGTGCCAGCAGCTTAGGGCCCCGGGACAGGTACTATCAGCCCCAGCATTTT CASSLGPRDRYYQPQHF
TRBJ2-7 TRBV15 - - TGTGCCACCAGCCGCCCGGGAAACGAGCAGTACTTC CATSRPGNEQYF
TRBJ2-7 TRBV2 - - TGTGCCAGCAGAGGGTGGGAGGCGTACGAGCAGTACTTC CASRGWEAYEQYF
TRBJ2-3 TRBV27 - few TGTGCCAGCCGAATGCGGGGGCGTTTGGGTGATACGCAGTATTTT CASRMRGRLGDTQYF
TRBJ2-5 TRBV30 TRBD2 once TGTGCCTGGAGTGCTGGACTAGCGGGAGGAGAGACCCAGTACTTC CAWSAGLAGGETQYF
TRBJ2-1 TRBV6-4 TRBD2 - TGTGCCAGCAGTGTTTCCGGGGGGTCCCAAAATGAGCAGTTCTTC CASSVSGGSQNEQFF
TRBJ1-2 TRBV15 - - TGTGCCACCAGCAGAGATCTCTCTAGCTACACCTTC CATSRDLSSYTF
TRBJ1-1 TRBV6-5 TRBD1 - TGTGCCAGTGGACAGGGCTGGGGGACTGAAGCTTTCTTT CASGQGWGTEAFF
TRBJ1-6 TRBV2 - - TGTGCCACCTCGGACTTTTCACCCCTCCACTTT CATSDFSPLHF
TRBJ2-1 TRBV2 - once TGTGCCAGCAGTGACAGGCAGACTAGATACAATGAGCAGTTCTTC CASSDRQTRYNEQFF
TRBJ1-4 TRBV30 TRBD1 - TGTGCCTGGCAGGGGGCAGGGGATAATGAAAAACTGTTTTTT CAWQGAGDNEKLFF
TRBJ2-5 TRBV5-1 TRBD1 - TGCGCCAGCAGCTTCGGGGCAGGGGGCCAGGTAGAGACCCAGTACTTC CASSFGAGGQVETQYF
TRBJ1-1 TRBV7-3 - - TGTGCCAGCAGCTTGAACAGAAACACTGAAGCTTTCTTT CASSLNRNTEAFF